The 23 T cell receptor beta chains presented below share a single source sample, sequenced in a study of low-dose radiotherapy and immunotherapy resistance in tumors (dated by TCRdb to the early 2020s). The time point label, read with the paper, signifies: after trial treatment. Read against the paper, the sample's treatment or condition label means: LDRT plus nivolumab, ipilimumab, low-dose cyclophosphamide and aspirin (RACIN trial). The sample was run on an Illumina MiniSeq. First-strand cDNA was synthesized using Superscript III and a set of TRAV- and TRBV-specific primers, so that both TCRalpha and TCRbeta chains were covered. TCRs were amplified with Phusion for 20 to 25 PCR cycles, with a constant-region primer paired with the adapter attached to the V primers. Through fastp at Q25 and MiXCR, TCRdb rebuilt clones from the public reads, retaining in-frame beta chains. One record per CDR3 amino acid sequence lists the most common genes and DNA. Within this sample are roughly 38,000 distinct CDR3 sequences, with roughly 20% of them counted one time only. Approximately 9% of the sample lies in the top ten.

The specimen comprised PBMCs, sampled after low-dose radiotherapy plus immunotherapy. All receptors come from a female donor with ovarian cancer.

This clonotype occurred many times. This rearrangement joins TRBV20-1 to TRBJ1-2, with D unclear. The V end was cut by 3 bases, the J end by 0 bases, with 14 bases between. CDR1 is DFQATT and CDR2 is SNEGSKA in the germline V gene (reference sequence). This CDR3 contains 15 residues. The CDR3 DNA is TGCAGTGCTAGTGATACCGGCCAGACTAACTATGGCTACACCTTC. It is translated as CSASDTGQTNYGYTF.

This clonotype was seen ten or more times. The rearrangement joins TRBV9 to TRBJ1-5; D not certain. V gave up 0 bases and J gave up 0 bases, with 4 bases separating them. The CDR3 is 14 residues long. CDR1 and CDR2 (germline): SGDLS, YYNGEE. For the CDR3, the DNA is TGTGCCAGCAGCGTAGGATATAGCAATCAGCCCCAGCATTTT. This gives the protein CASSVGYSNQPQHF.

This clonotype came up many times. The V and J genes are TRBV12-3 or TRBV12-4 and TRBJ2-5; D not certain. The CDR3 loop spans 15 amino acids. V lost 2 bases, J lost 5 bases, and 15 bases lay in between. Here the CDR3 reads CASSLSTRSAETQYF. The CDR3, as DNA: TGTGCCAGCAGTTTATCTACACGCTCAGCGGAGACCCAGTACTTC.

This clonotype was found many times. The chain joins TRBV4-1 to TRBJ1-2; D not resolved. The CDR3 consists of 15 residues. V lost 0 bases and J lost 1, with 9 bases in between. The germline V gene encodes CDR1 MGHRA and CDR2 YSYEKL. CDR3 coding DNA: TGCGCCAGCAGCCAAGATCTAGGATTTAACTATGGCTACACCTTC. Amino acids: CASSQDLGFNYGYTF.

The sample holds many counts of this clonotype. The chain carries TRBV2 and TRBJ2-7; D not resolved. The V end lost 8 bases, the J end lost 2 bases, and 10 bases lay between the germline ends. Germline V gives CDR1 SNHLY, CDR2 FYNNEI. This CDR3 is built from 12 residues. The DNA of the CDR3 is TGTGCCAGCGGAGACGAACCCTACGAGCAGTACTTC. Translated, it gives CASGDEPYEQYF.

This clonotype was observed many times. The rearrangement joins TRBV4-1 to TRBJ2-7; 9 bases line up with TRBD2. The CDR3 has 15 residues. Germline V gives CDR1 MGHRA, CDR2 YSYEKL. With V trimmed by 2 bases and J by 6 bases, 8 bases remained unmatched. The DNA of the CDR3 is TGCGCCAGCAGCCAATCCGGGACTAGCTTAGGCGAGCAGTACTTC. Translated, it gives CASSQSGTSLGEQYF.

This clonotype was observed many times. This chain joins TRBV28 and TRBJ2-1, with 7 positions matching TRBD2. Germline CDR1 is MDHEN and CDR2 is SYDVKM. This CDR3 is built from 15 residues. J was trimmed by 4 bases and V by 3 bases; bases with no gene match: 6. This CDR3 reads CASSLRPSGYNEQFF. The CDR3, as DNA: TGTGCCAGCAGTTTGCGGCCTAGCGGATACAATGAGCAGTTCTTC.

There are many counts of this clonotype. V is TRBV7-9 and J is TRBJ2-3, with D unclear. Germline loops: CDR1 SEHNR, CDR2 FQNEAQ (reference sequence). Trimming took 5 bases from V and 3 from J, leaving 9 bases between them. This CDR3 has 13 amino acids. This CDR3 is CASSPSETDTQYF. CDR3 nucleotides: TGTGCCAGCAGCCCCTCGGAAACAGATACGCAGTATTTT.

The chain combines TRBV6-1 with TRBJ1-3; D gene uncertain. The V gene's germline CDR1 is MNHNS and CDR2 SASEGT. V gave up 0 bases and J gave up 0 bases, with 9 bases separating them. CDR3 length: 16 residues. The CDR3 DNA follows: TGTGCCAGCAGTGAAGCACTACTCCTCTCTGGAAACACCATATATTTT. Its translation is CASSEALLLSGNTIYF.

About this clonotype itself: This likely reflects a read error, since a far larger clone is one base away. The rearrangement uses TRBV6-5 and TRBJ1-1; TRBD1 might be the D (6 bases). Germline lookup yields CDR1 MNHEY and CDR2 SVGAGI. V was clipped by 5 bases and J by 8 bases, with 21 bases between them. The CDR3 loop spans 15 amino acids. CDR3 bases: TGTGCCAGCAGTAAAACCGGGACACCGTCGACCGAAGCTTTCTTT. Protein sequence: CASSKTGTPSTEAFF.

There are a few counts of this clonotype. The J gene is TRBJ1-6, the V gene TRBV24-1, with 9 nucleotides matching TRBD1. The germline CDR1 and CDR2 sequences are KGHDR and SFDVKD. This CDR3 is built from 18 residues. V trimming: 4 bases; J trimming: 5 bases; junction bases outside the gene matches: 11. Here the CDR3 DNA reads TGTGCCACCAGTGACACTCCACAACAGGGGGCCAATAATTCACCCCTCCACTTT. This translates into CATSDTPQQGANNSPLHF.

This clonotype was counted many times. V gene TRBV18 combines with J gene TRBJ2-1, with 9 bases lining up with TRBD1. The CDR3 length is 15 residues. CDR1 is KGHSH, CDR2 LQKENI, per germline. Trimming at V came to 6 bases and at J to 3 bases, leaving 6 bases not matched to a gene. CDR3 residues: CASSPRDRDYNEQFF. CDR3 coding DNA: TGTGCCAGCTCGCCCAGGGACAGGGACTACAATGAGCAGTTCTTC. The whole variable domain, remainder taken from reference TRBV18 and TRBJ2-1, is NAGVMQNPRHLVRRRGQEARLRCSPMKGHSHVYWYRQLPEEGLKFMVYLQKENIIDESGMPKERFSAEFPKEGPSILRIQQVVRGDSAAYFCASSPRDRDYNEQFFGPGTRLTVL.

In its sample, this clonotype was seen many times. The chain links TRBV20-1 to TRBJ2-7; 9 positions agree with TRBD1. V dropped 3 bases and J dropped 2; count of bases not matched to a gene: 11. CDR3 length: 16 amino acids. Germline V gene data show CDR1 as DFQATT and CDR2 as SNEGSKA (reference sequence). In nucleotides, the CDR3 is TGCAGTGCTAGTCCCGGGACAGGGATCGCAGCCTACGAGCAGTACTTC. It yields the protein CSASPGTGIAAYEQYF.

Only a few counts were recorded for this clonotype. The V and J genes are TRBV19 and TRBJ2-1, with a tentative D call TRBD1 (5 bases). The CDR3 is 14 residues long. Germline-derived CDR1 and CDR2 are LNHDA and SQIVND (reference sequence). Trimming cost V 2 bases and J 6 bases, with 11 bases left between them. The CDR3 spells CASSITAGRNEQFF. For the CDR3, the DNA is TGTGCCAGTAGTATAACCGCAGGGCGCAATGAGCAGTTCTTC.

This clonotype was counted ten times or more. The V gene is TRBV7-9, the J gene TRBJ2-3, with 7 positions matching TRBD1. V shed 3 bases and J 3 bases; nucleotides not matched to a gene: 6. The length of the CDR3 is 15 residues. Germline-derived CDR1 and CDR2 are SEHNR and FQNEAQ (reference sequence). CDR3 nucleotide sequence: TGTGCCAGCAGCTTTATACAGGGGAGTACAGATACGCAGTATTTT. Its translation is CASSFIQGSTDTQYF. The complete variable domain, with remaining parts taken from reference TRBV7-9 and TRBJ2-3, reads DTGVSQNPRHKITKRGQNVTFRCDPISEHNRLYWYRQTLGQGPEFLTYFQNEAQLEKSRLLSDRFSAERPKGSFSTLEIQRTEQGDSAMYLCASSFIQGSTDTQYFGPGTRLTVL.

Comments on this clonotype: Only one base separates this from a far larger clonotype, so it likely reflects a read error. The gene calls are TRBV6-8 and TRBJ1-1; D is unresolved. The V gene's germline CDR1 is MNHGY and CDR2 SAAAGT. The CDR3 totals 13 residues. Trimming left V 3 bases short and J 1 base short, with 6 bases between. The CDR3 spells CASSYVANTEAFF. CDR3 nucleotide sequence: TGTGCCAGCAGTTATGTGGCGAACACTGAAGCTTTCTTT.

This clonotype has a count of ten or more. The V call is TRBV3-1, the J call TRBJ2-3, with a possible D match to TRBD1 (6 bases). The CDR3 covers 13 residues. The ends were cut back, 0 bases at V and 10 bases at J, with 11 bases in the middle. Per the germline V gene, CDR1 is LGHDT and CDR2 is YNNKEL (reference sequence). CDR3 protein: CASSQDGGPSQYF. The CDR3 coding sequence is TGTGCCAGCAGCCAAGATGGGGGCCCGTCGCAGTATTTT.

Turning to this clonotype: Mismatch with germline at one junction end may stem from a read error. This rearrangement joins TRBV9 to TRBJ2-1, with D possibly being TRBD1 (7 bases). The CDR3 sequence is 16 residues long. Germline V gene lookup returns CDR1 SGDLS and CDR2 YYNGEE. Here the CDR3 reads CACSVRTTGTGNEQFF. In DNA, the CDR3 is TGTGCCTGCAGCGTCCGGACGACAGGGACTGGCAATGAGCAGTTCTTC. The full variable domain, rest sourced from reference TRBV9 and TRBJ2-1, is DSGVTQTPKHLITATGQRVTLRCSPRSGDLSVYWYQQSLDQGLQFLIQYYNGEERAKGNILERFSAQQFPDLHSELNLSSLELGDSALYFCACSVRTTGTGNEQFFGPGTRLTVL.

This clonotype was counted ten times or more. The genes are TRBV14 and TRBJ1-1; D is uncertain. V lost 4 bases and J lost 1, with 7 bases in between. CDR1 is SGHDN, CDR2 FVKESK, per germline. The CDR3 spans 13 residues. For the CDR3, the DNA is TGTGCCAGCAGCCCTCGGACGAACACTGAAGCTTTCTTT. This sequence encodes CASSPRTNTEAFF.

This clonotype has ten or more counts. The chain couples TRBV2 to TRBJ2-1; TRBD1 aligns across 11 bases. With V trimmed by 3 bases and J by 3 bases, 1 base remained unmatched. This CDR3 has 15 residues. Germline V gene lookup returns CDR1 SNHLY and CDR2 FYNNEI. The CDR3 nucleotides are TGTGCCAGCAGTGACGGGACAGGGGGCTACAATGAGCAGTTCTTC. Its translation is CASSDGTGGYNEQFF.

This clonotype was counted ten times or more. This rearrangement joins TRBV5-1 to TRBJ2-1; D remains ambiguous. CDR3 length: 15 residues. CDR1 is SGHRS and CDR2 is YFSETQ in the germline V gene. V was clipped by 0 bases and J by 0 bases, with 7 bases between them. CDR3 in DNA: TGCGCCAGCAGCTTGGGATTAAGCTCCTACAATGAGCAGTTCTTC. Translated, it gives CASSLGLSSYNEQFF. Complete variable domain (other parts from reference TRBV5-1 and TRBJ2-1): KAGVTQTPRYLIKTRGQQVTLSCSPISGHRSVSWYQQTPGQGLQFLFEYFSETQRNKGNFPGRFSGRQFSNSRSEMNVSTLELGDSALYLCASSLGLSSYNEQFFGPGTRLTVL.

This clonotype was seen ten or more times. The CDR3 sequence is CASGDRGRGTEAFF. CDR3 nucleotides: TGTGCCAGTGGGGACAGGGGGCGAGGCACTGAAGCTTTCTTT. The chain is built from TRBV19 and TRBJ1-1; 12 nucleotides line up with TRBD1. The CDR3 is 14 residues long. Germline V lookup: CDR1 LNHDA, CDR2 SQIVND (reference sequence). The junction had 5 bases not matched to a gene; V was cut back by 8 bases and J by 4 bases.

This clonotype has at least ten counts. CDR3 sequence: CASSIDTGLAVSTDTQYF. The CDR3 bases are TGTGCCAGTAGTATAGATACGGGACTAGCGGTTAGCACAGATACGCAGTATTTT. The chain recombines TRBV19 with TRBJ2-3; TRBD2 agrees at 11 bases. The length of the CDR3 is 18 residues. Germline CDR1 is LNHDA and CDR2 is SQIVND (reference sequence). V shed 0 bases and J 0 bases; nucleotides not matched to a gene: 5.